Presented here are 18 T cell receptor beta chains from one specimen sequenced in a study of control samples from healthy donors and cancer patients. Assay: immunoSEQ multiplex PCR; the TCRdb copy retains only in-frame clones and omits some. The sample carries 35,000 to 45,000 clones, less than 85% recorded once. The specimen was blood. All receptors derive from a man aged 60-69 years in good health.

This chain links TRBV19 with TRBJ1-1, with 7 positions matching TRBD1. Germline V lookup: CDR1 LNHDA, CDR2 SQIVND (reference sequence). V was clipped by 3 bases and J by 2 bases; unmatched bases: 6. This CDR3 is 15 amino acids long. In DNA, the CDR3 is TGTGCCAGTAGTATTGGGAACAGGGGAAACACTGAAGCTTTCTTT. Amino acids: CASSIGNRGNTEAFF.

V gene TRBV7-2 combines with J gene TRBJ2-1; 10 bases map to TRBD2. Trimming cost V 0 bases and J 12 bases; bases outside gene matches: 5. The CDR3 runs to 14 residues. Germline V lookup: CDR1 SGHTA, CDR2 FQGNSA. In DNA, the CDR3 is TGTGCCAGCAGCTTAGCGTTGAGCGGGGGGGTGCAGTTCTTC. Amino acid sequence: CASSLALSGGVQFF.

The chain is built from TRBV5-6 and TRBJ2-2; 11 bases are a match to TRBD1. The CDR3 is 16 amino acids. Germline V CDR1 and CDR2: SGHDT, YYEEEE. V gave up 4 bases and J gave up 4 bases; unmatched junction bases: 6. Written as DNA, the CDR3 is TGTGCCAGCAGCCGGACAGGGGGCATCGGCACCGGGGAGCTGTTTTTT. It translates to CASSRTGGIGTGELFF.

The rearrangement uses TRBV6-5 and TRBJ1-6, with D tentatively TRBD1 (6 bases). This CDR3 is built from 13 residues. Germline CDR1 is MNHEY and CDR2 is SVGAGI. Trimming pared 2 bases from V and 9 bases from J, leaving 8 bases between. The CDR3 spells CASSYRQASPLHF. Written as DNA, the CDR3 is TGTGCCAGCAGTTACCGACAGGCTTCACCCCTCCACTTT.

This chain's CDR3 is CASSQGGGYGYTF. The CDR3 DNA reads as TGTGCCAGCAGCCAAGGGGGAGGCTATGGCTACACCTTC. The rearrangement uses TRBV4-2 and TRBJ1-2; no reliable D call. The V gene's germline CDR1 is LGHNA and CDR2 YNFKEQ. This CDR3 region has 13 residues. Trimming left V 1 base short and J 4 bases short, with 7 bases between.

This clone came up once. The rearrangement joins TRBV4-2 to TRBJ2-3; TRBD2 aligns across 9 bases. The V segment lost 0 bases and the J segment 5 bases; nucleotides outside the gene matches: 6. The CDR3 runs 16 residues. The germline gives CDR1 LGHNA, CDR2 YNFKEQ. In DNA form, the CDR3 reads TGTGCCAGCAGCCAAGATGGGACTAGCACCAAAGATACGCAGTATTTT. The encoded protein is CASSQDGTSTKDTQYF.

The chain employs TRBV6-5 and TRBJ1-5; D uncertain. V dropped 0 bases and J dropped 5 bases, with 5 bases sitting between them. This CDR3 region has 13 residues. Germline V gene data show CDR1 as MNHEY and CDR2 as SVGAGI. CDR3 DNA: TGTGCCAGCAGTTACTCCCTGGATCAGCCCCAGCATTTT. Translated: CASSYSLDQPQHF.

This chain uses TRBV18 with TRBJ2-7, with TRBD2 identical over 8 bases. V was pared by 3 bases and J by 3 bases, with 4 bases of the junction left unmatched. CDR1 KGHSH and CDR2 LQKENI come from the germline V gene. The CDR3 runs to 14 residues. This chain's CDR3 is CASSPREAVYEQYF. The DNA of the CDR3 is TGTGCCAGCTCACCGCGGGAGGCTGTCTACGAGCAGTACTTC.

The chain is built from TRBV9 and TRBJ1-1; the match to TRBD1 covers 9 bases. The germline gives CDR1 SGDLS, CDR2 YYNGEE. This CDR3 has 15 amino acids. The junction had 9 bases not matched to a gene; V was cut back by 4 bases and J by 5 bases. The CDR3 DNA reads TGTGCCAGCAGCACCGGGACAGGGTCTCGGACTGAAGCTTTCTTT. Its protein product is CASSTGTGSRTEAFF.

The rearrangement links TRBV6-6 to TRBJ1-3; D is perhaps TRBD1 (5 bases). Germline CDR1 MNHNY, CDR2 SVGAGI (reference sequence). This CDR3 comprises 15 residues. V lost 2 bases, J lost 0 bases, and 8 bases lay in between. The CDR3 is CASSYGGISGNTIYF. As DNA, the CDR3 is TGTGCCAGCAGTTACGGGGGGATCTCTGGAAACACCATATATTTT.

CDR3 sequence reads: CSARESGELFF. The CDR3 DNA reads as TGCAGTGCTAGAGAGAGTGGGGAGCTGTTTTTT. The rearrangement joins TRBV20-1 to TRBJ2-2; no firm D call. Germline CDR1 reads DFQATT; CDR2 reads SNEGSKA (reference sequence). The CDR3 has 11 amino acids. Trimming pared 0 bases from V and 8 bases from J, leaving 4 bases between.

The genes are TRBV30 and TRBJ1-3, with no clear D. The germline CDR1 and CDR2 sequences are GTSNPN and SVGIG (reference sequence). Between the trimmed V and J ends, which lost 8 bases and 10 bases, there was a span of 15 bases. The CDR3 spans 11 residues. The CDR3 DNA reads as TGTGCCCGGGAGGCCGGGTCGACCATATATTTT. Encoded protein: CAREAGSTIYF.

The chain carries TRBV9 and TRBJ2-1; 9 bases match TRBD2. The V and J ends lost 2 bases and 6 bases, in that order; junction bases with no gene match: 12. This CDR3 comprises 17 residues. Germline V gene lookup returns CDR1 SGDLS and CDR2 YYNGEE. The CDR3, as DNA: TGTGCCAGCAGCGTGGAAGACGGACTAGCGTTTCCCAATGAGCAGTTCTTC. Translation: CASSVEDGLAFPNEQFF.

This clone appeared a few times. The chain links TRBV7-2 to TRBJ2-3, with 9 bases identical to TRBD2. Germline CDR1 SGHTA, CDR2 FQGNSA. V dropped 3 bases and J dropped 4; count of bases not matched to a gene: 2. CDR3 length: 14 amino acids. The CDR3 sequence: CASSLASGADTQYF. DNA for the CDR3: TGTGCCAGCAGCTTGGCTAGCGGGGCAGATACGCAGTATTTT.

The chain combines TRBV5-1 with TRBJ2-5; 13 bases are shared with TRBD2. The CDR3 sequence is 14 residues long. V dropped 1 base and J dropped 9; count of bases not matched to a gene: 3. In germline, CDR1 is SGHRS, CDR2 YFSETQ. Written as DNA, the CDR3 is TGCGCCAGCAGCTTGACTAGCGGGAGGGACCCCCAGTACTTC. This codes for CASSLTSGRDPQYF.

CDR3 DNA: TGTGCCAGCATTAAAGGGACAGGGATGACCGGGGAGCTGTTTTTT. It yields the protein CASIKGTGMTGELFF. The V call is TRBV27, the J call TRBJ2-2; the match to TRBD1 covers 9 bases. The CDR3 is 15 amino acids. Germline CDR1 is MNHEY and CDR2 is SMNVEV (reference sequence). Trimming removed 7 bases from V and 5 bases from J; junction bases left unmatched: 8.

The J gene is TRBJ2-7, the V gene TRBV28; D may be TRBD2 (5 bases). The germline gives CDR1 MDHEN, CDR2 SYDVKM. V was shortened by 2 bases and J by 4 bases, with 12 bases between the two germline ends. The CDR3 totals 14 residues. The CDR3 DNA follows: TGTGCCAGCAGTTTACAACTAGGACTTTACGAGCAGTACTTC. Translated: CASSLQLGLYEQYF.

The V gene is TRBV5-1, the J gene TRBJ1-1, with D unresolved. The CDR3 runs 15 residues. Per the germline V gene, CDR1 is SGHRS and CDR2 is YFSETQ. The germline V and J ends were trimmed by 4 bases and 1 base, with 14 bases remaining between them. CDR3: CASSKYGLSNTEAFF. CDR3 DNA sequence: TGCGCCAGCAGCAAATATGGACTTTCGAACACTGAAGCTTTCTTT.